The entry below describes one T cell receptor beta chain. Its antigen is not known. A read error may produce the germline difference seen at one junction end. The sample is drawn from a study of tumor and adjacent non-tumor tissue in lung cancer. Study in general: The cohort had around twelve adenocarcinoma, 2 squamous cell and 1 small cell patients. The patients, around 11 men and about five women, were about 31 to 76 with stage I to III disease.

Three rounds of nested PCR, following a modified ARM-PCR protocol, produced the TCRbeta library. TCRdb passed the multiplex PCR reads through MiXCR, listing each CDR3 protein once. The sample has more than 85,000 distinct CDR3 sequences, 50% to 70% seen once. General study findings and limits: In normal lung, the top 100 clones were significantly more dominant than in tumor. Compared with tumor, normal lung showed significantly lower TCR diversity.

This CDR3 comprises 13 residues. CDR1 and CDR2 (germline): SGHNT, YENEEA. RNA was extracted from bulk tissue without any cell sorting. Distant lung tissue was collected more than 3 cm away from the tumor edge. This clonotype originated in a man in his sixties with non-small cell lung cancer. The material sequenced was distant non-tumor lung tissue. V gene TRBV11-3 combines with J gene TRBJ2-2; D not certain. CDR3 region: CVSSLSYTGELFF. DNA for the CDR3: TGTGTCAGCAGCCTATCATACACCGGGGAGCTGTTTTTT.